A selection of T cell receptor beta chains follows, all from one sample in a study of blood T cells in healthy people across ages. TCRdb passed the 5' RACE reads through MiXCR, listing each CDR3 protein once. This sample has some 1.6 million distinct CDR3 sequences, with almost 35% found just once. The sample taken for sequencing was blood. The receptors were gathered from a woman aged 30 to 39 in good health. Each CDR3 is given with its conserved first and last residue.

TRBJ2-1 | TRBV7-9 | CASSFGHLAGVGAEQFF
TRBJ2-1 | TRBV11-2 | CASSFLAGTSKANEQFF
TRBJ2-5 | TRBV13 | CASSPRTDTRQETQYF
TRBJ2-1 | TRBV20-1 | CSAREVAGGHIPSYNEQFF
- | TRBV5-1 | CASSSILGLADYEQYF
TRBJ2-1 | TRBV3-1 | CASSQDRVMGVQFF
TRBJ2-7 | TRBV9 | CASSTAGDYEQYF
TRBJ1-4 | TRBV5-1 | CASSYGTDNEKLFF
TRBJ2-7 | TRBV4-1 | CASSHTGGSPYEQYF
TRBJ2-1 | TRBV5-1 | CASSSLAGGDNEQFF
TRBJ2-3 | TRBV3-1 | CASSPLVEFGADTQYF
TRBJ2-1 | TRBV7-3 | CASSPNSGSAFNEQFF
TRBJ2-3 | TRBV6-5 | CASSKDPSTDTQYF
TRBJ2-1 | TRBV9 | CASSVGEGAAGYNEQFF
TRBJ2-5 | TRBV7-3 | CASGPGNQETQYF
TRBJ2-7 | TRBV3-1 | CASSQDGVGTSYEQYF
TRBJ2-3 | TRBV10-3 | CAISQDRVGNTQYF
TRBJ2-7 | TRBV6-2/TRBV6-3 | CASSEVAGTYEQYF
TRBJ2-3 | TRBV6-5 | CASSYGDSGRAADTQYF
TRBJ2-3 | TRBV29-1 | CSATSGETDTQYF
TRBJ2-7 | TRBV20-1 | CGARAVGTYEQYF
TRBJ1-4 | TRBV27 | CASSFAQTNEKLFF
TRBJ2-7 | TRBV5-1 | CASSIQGYEQYF
TRBJ2-5 | TRBV27 | CASSKMGFETQYF
TRBJ1-1 | TRBV20-1 | CSARDSDRMNTEAFF
TRBJ2-7 | TRBV29-1 | CSVSGTEIYEQYF
TRBJ2-5 | TRBV6-5 | CASSRWGGQETQYF
TRBJ1-3 | TRBV18 | CASSPGQWDTIYF
TRBJ2-3 | TRBV20-1 | CSARAAGGWRGTDTQYF
TRBJ1-5 | TRBV5-1 | CASSFSGNSNQPQHF